What follows are 7 T cell receptor beta chains derived from one specimen sequenced in a study of tumor-infiltrating lymphocytes in primary liver carcinoma. Production of TCR beta cDNA used 400 to 600 ng total RNA together with a constant-region primer. Nested multiplex PCR, run for three rounds with slightly modified ARM-PCR, yielded TCR beta libraries. Both of the initial two PCR rounds ran for roughly 11 cycles and employed TRBV1-TRBV30 forward primers alongside a C-beta reverse primer. TCRdb recomputed calls from the multiplex PCR reads with MiXCR, one row per CDR3 protein. The sample contains about 99,000 distinct CDR3 sequences, almost 70% of which appear only once. The source material, 20-30 mg of unsorted bulk tissue, was used to co-extract RNA and DNA. Sequenced material: liver tumor tissue from sampling region 5. Described subset: tumor region T5, tumor centre. These TCRs come from a woman aged 55 to 70 with primary liver carcinoma and hepatitis B virus infection.

Comments on this clonotype: The junction and the germline gene differ at one end; a read error may be behind it. This rearrangement joins TRBV6-5 to TRBJ2-1; 11 nucleotides align to TRBD2. The CDR3 is 18 residues long. CDR1 and CDR2 (germline): MNHEY, SVGAGI. The CDR3 loop reads CASSYGRGISGRANVQFF. DNA of the CDR3: TGTGCCAGCAGTTATGGGAGGGGAATTAGCGGGAGGGCTAATGTGCAGTTCTTC.

Comment on this clonotype: No conserved phenylalanine or tryptophan is present at the end of the CDR3, so a read error is the likely explanation. CDR3 coding DNA: TGTGCCAGCAGGACACAAGGGGAGGGGTACGAGCAGTACCTC. Translated: CASRTQGEGYEQYL. The chain uses TRBV12-3 or TRBV12-4 and TRBJ2-7, with 7 bases aligning to TRBD2. The length of the CDR3 is 14 residues. The J segment lost 4 bases and the V segment lost 6 bases, leaving 9 bases of the junction unmatched.

This clonotype was counted once. A much larger clone differs from this one at a single base, so this may be a read error. The chain joins TRBV5-5 to TRBJ2-2, with 7 bases matching TRBD1. The CDR3 covers 15 residues. The germline V gene encodes CDR1 SGHKS and CDR2 YYEKEE (reference sequence). CDR3: CASSPSTGFTGELVF. The CDR3 nucleotides read TGTGCCAGCAGCCCGTCGACAGGGTTTACCGGGGAGCTGGTTTTT.

Concerning this clonotype itself: Mismatch with germline at one junction end may stem from a read error. The chain has TRBV12-3 or TRBV12-4 and TRBJ1-1; TRBD1 is a possible D gene (6 bases). This CDR3 spans 13 amino acids. The CDR3 DNA sequence: TGTGCCAGCAGTCCCCGAACAGGGACTGAAGCTCTCTTT. It codes for CASSPRTGTEALF.

As concerns this clonotype: One end of the junction varies from germline; a read error may be responsible. The V gene is TRBV5-6, the J gene TRBJ1-2, with D possibly matching TRBD1 (5 bases). Germline CDR1 reads SGHDT; CDR2 reads YYEEEE. The CDR3 spans 15 residues. The CDR3 DNA reads TGTGCCAGCAGCTATGCAGGGCCGGTTAGCTATGACTACACCTTC. It translates to CASSYAGPVSYDYTF.

This clonotype was counted only a few times. A read error may account for a junction end that differs from germline. The chain links TRBV11-2 to TRBJ1-1; D ambiguous. Germline V CDR1 and CDR2: SGHAT, FQNNGV. This CDR3 is built from 12 residues. CDR3: CASSFRPADAFF. The CDR3 DNA is TGTGCCAGCAGCTTCCGACCAGCTGATGCTTTCTTT.

This clonotype came up many times. The chain joins TRBV10-2 to TRBJ2-7, with TRBD2 matching over 7 bases. The CDR3 runs to 13 residues. Germline-derived CDR1 and CDR2 are WSHSY and SAAADI. J lost 6 bases, V lost 6 bases, and 8 bases had no gene match. CDR3 residues: CASRDAGAPEQYF. DNA of the CDR3: TGCGCCAGCAGGGACGCGGGAGCGCCCGAGCAGTACTTC.